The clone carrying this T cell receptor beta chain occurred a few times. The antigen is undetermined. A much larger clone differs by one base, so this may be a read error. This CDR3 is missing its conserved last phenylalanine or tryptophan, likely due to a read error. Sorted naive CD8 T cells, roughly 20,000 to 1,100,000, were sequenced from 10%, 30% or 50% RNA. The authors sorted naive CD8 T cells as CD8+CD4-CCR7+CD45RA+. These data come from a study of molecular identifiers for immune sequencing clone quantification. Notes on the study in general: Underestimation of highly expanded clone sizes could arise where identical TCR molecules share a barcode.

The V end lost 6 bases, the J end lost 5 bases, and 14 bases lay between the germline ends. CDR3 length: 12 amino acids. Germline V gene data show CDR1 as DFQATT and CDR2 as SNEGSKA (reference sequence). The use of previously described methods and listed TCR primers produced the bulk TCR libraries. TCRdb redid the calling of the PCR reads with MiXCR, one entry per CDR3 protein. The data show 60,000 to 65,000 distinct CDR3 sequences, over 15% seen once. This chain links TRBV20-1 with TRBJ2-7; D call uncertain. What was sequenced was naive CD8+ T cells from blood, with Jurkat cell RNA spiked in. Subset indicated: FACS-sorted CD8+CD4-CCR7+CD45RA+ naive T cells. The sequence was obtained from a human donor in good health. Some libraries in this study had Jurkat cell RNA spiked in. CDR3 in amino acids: CSAHHTGNEQYS. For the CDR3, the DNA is TGCAGTGCCCACCACACCGGAAACGAGCAGTACTCC.